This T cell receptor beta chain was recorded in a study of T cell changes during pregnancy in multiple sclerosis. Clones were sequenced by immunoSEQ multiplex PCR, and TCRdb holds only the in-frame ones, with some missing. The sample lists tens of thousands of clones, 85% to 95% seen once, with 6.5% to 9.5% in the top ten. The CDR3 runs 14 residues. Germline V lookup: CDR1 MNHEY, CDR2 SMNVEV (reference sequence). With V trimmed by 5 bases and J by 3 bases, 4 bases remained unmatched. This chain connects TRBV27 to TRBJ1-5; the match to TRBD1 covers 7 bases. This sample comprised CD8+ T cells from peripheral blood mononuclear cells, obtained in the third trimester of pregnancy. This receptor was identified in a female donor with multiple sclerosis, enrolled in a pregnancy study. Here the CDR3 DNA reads TGTGCCAGCAGTCCGGGACAGCCCAATCAGCCCCAGCATTTT. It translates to CASSPGQPNQPQHF.